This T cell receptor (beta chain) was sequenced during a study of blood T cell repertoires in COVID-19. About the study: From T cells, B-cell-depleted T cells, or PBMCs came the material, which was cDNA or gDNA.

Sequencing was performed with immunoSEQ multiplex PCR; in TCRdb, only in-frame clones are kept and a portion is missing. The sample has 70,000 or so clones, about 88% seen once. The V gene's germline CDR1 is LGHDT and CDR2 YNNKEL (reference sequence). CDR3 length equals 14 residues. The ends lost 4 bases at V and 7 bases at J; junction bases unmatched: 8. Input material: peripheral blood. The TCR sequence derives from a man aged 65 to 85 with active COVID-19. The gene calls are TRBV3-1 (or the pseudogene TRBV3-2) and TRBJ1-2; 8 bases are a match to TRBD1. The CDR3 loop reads CASSPTRGRGGYTF. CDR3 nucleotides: TGTGCCAGCAGCCCCACCAGGGGGCGAGGTGGCTACACCTTC.